Presented here are 28 T cell receptor beta chains from one specimen sequenced in a study of technical replicates of blood from a few donors. Profiled with immunoSEQ multiplex PCR; TCRdb holds only in-frame clones, not every one. Among fewer than 90,000 clones listed, 93% were seen once. Sequenced: T cells isolated from PBMCs. These receptors all stem from a human donor in good health.

The rearrangement links TRBV2 to TRBJ1-5, with 8 positions matching TRBD1. The CDR3 has 19 residues. J lost 0 bases, V lost 1 base, and 11 bases had no gene match. The V gene's germline CDR1 is SNHLY and CDR2 FYNNEI. CDR3 in DNA: TGTGCCAGCAGTGAAGAGGACAGGGTGGTGTTTCCTAGCAATCAGCCCCAGCATTTT. Amino acids: CASSEEDRVVFPSNQPQHF.

The chain uses TRBV5-6 and TRBJ2-2; D gene ambiguous. Germline lookup yields CDR1 SGHDT and CDR2 YYEEEE. The CDR3 is 15 amino acids. With 0 bases removed from V and 5 bases from J, the gap between germline ends came to 11 bases. The CDR3 loop reads CASSLDPQVTGELFF. As DNA, the CDR3 is TGTGCCAGCAGCTTGGATCCGCAGGTTACCGGGGAGCTGTTTTTT.

This clone was picked up a small number of times. The chain combines TRBV4-2 with TRBJ2-5, with D unresolved. The CDR3 runs 15 residues. V shed 5 bases and J shed 0 bases, with 13 bases lying between them. The V gene's germline CDR1 is LGHNA and CDR2 YNFKEQ. As DNA, the CDR3 is TGTGCCAGCAGCTCCTACGCAACGGACCAAGAGACCCAGTACTTC. It is translated as CASSSYATDQETQYF.

The V call is TRBV4-1, the J call TRBJ2-7, with TRBD2 matching 11 bases. V was clipped by 6 bases and J by 5 bases; unmatched bases: 6. CDR1 and CDR2 (germline): MGHRA, YSYEKL. The CDR3 spans 14 residues. Here the CDR3 DNA reads TGCGCCAGCAGGGTACTAGCGGGAGTGGACGAGCAGTACTTC. Translation: CASRVLAGVDEQYF.

The chain couples TRBV30 to TRBJ1-2; D might be TRBD1 (5 bases). The CDR3 has 11 residues. Trimming took 4 bases from V and 8 from J, leaving 11 bases between them. Germline CDR1 and CDR2: GTSNPN and SVGIG (reference sequence). The CDR3: CAWTGGEGYTF. The CDR3 DNA reads TGTGCCTGGACGGGGGGGGAGGGCTACACCTTC.

The rearrangement links TRBV7-9 to TRBJ2-1; D gene uncertain. The germline V and J ends were trimmed by 6 bases and 0 bases, with 15 bases remaining between them. This CDR3 is 16 amino acids long. Germline CDR1 is SEHNR and CDR2 is FQNEAQ (reference sequence). As DNA, the CDR3 is TGTGCCAGCAGTTCGACTCCTTTGGGCTCCTACAATGAGCAGTTCTTC. It is translated as CASSSTPLGSYNEQFF. Drawing the rest from reference TRBV7-9 and TRBJ2-1, the complete variable domain is DTGVSQNPRHKITKRGQNVTFRCDPISEHNRLYWYRQTLGQGPEFLTYFQNEAQLEKSRLLSDRFSAERPKGSFSTLEIQRTEQGDSAMYLCASSSTPLGSYNEQFFGPGTRLTVL.

The chain employs TRBV4-1 and TRBJ2-2; 7 bases match TRBD1. Germline-derived CDR1 and CDR2 are MGHRA and YSYEKL. J lost 1 base, V lost 5 bases, and 4 bases had no gene match. The CDR3 is 15 amino acids. The CDR3 DNA reads TGCGCCAGCAGCTTTTGGACAGGGAACACCGGGGAGCTGTTTTTT. Translated: CASSFWTGNTGELFF.

The chain joins TRBV28 to TRBJ2-2; 7 bases map to TRBD2. This CDR3 region has 13 residues. The J segment lost 7 bases and the V segment lost 7 bases, leaving 6 bases of the junction unmatched. Per germline, CDR1 MDHEN and CDR2 SYDVKM. CDR3 DNA sequence: TGTGCCAGCATCTCTCGCGGGAGCGGGGAGCTGTTTTTT. Amino acid sequence: CASISRGSGELFF. Using reference TRBV28 and TRBJ2-2 for the parts outside the CDR3, the full variable domain is DVKVTQSSRYLVKRTGEKVFLECVQDMDHENMFWYRQDPGLGLRLIYFSYDVKMKEKGDIPEGYSVSREKKERFSLILESASTNQTSMYLCASISRGSGELFFGEGSRLTVL.

The rearrangement uses TRBV7-9 and TRBJ2-7, with no clear D. The CDR3 extends over 12 amino acids. Trimming left V 5 bases short and J 7 bases short, with 12 bases between. Germline-derived CDR1 and CDR2 are SEHNR and FQNEAQ (reference sequence). The CDR3 DNA follows: TGTGCCAGCAGCATCCCTTTTTTGGAGCAGTACTTC. This gives the protein CASSIPFLEQYF.

The rearrangement uses TRBV2 and TRBJ1-2, with a possible D match to TRBD1 (5 bases). Trimming left V 6 bases short and J 8 bases short, with 25 bases between. The CDR3 covers 16 residues. The germline CDR1 and CDR2 sequences are SNHLY and FYNNEI. The CDR3 DNA sequence: TGTGCCAGCAGCGGCCTGGGGCAGGGAAGAGAAAGGGGCTACACCTTC. Translation gives CASSGLGQGRERGYTF.

The chain has TRBV15 and TRBJ2-2; D ambiguous. The germline V gene has CDR1 LNHNV and CDR2 YYDKDF (reference sequence). The length of the CDR3 is 16 residues. Trimming stripped 6 bases from V and 4 bases from J, with 18 bases between. CDR3 in DNA: TGTGCCACCAGGAGCTCTACAGATCATGTCACCGGGGAGCTGTTTTTT. It is translated as CATRSSTDHVTGELFF.

The V gene is TRBV10-3, the J gene TRBJ2-1, with 10 bases lining up with TRBD1. This CDR3 has 15 residues. The ends lost 11 bases at V and 9 bases at J; junction bases unmatched: 16. The germline CDR1 and CDR2 sequences are ENHRY and SYGVKD. The CDR3 DNA follows: TGTGCCTCCAGACCGGGACAGGGGTTTAGTGGTGAGCAGTTCTTC. Translated: CASRPGQGFSGEQFF.

The chain has TRBV29-1 and TRBJ2-3; 11 nucleotides agree with TRBD2. The germline V gene encodes CDR1 SQVTM and CDR2 ANQGSEA. With 7 bases clipped from V and 4 bases from J, the junction kept 10 bases outside the gene matches. The CDR3 loop spans 15 amino acids. The CDR3 DNA reads as TGCAGCGCTATAATAGCGGGAGGGGGCGCAGATACGCAGTATTTT. This sequence encodes CSAIIAGGGADTQYF.

This clone has only one observation. The rearrangement uses TRBV28 and TRBJ2-2; 7 bases map to TRBD2. CDR3 size: 13 residues. Germline V CDR1 and CDR2: MDHEN, SYDVKM. V shed 10 bases, J shed 2 bases, and the junction held 4 bases outside the gene matches. DNA for the CDR3: TGTGCCACACTAGCGCTCAACACCGGGGAGCTGTTTTTT. Residues: CATLALNTGELFF.

This clone was detected once. The chain combines TRBV28 with TRBJ2-2; D uncertain. Germline CDR1 reads MDHEN; CDR2 reads SYDVKM. CDR3 length equals 13 residues. V lost 3 bases, J lost 4 bases, and 6 bases lay in between. The CDR3 coding sequence is TGTGCCAGCAGTTTTCGCGTCACCGGGGAGCTGTTTTTT. This encodes CASSFRVTGELFF.

In its sample, this clone was seen once. J is TRBJ2-7 and V is TRBV7-2; 9 bases line up with TRBD1. CDR1 is SGHTA, CDR2 FQGNSA, per germline. Germline trimming cut 5 bases from V and 3 bases from J; bases unmatched to any gene: 8. This CDR3 has 15 residues. The CDR3 sequence: CASSQTGTGYYEQYF. For the CDR3, the DNA is TGTGCCAGCAGCCAAACCGGGACAGGGTACTACGAGCAGTACTTC.

J is TRBJ2-1 and V is TRBV5-1; TRBD2 is a possible D gene (7 bases). V was pared by 0 bases and J by 5 bases, with 12 bases between. The CDR3 loop spans 15 amino acids. Germline V CDR1 and CDR2: SGHRS, YFSETQ. The CDR3 DNA reads TGCGCCAGCAGCTTGGGGGGGGGCTACGACAATGAGCAGTTCTTC. It is translated as CASSLGGGYDNEQFF.

The CDR3 loop reads CASRPNSGNTGELFF. In nucleotides, the CDR3 is TGCGCCAGCAGACCTAATAGCGGGAACACCGGGGAGCTGTTTTTT. This rearrangement joins TRBV4-1 to TRBJ2-2, with D tentatively TRBD2 (6 bases). The CDR3 is 15 amino acids. Trimming took 6 bases from V and 1 from J, leaving 12 bases between them. Germline lookup yields CDR1 MGHRA and CDR2 YSYEKL.

A word on this clone: An end of the junction differs from the germline gene, which may be a read error. The chain uses TRBV6-1 and TRBJ2-2; 7 bases match TRBD1. The germline gives CDR1 MNHNS, CDR2 SASEGT. This CDR3 is built from 15 residues. In nucleotides, the CDR3 is TGTGCCAGCAGAGACAGGGCCCCGAACACCGGGGAGCTGCTTTTT. It specifies CASRDRAPNTGELLF.

V usage is TRBV28 and J usage is TRBJ2-3; a possible D gene is TRBD2 (5 bases). The V end lost 4 bases, the J end lost 5 bases, and 22 bases lay between the germline ends. CDR1 and CDR2 (germline): MDHEN, SYDVKM. CDR3 length equals 17 residues. The CDR3 here is CASSSYTARVGRDTQYF. In DNA form, the CDR3 reads TGTGCCAGCAGTTCATACACGGCGAGGGTCGGTAGAGATACGCAGTATTTT. The entire variable domain, with the rest obtained from reference TRBV28 and TRBJ2-3, is as follows: DVKVTQSSRYLVKRTGEKVFLECVQDMDHENMFWYRQDPGLGLRLIYFSYDVKMKEKGDIPEGYSVSREKKERFSLILESASTNQTSMYLCASSSYTARVGRDTQYFGPGTRLTVL.

This chain connects TRBV9 to TRBJ2-5; TRBD2 matches at 10 bases. V dropped 3 bases and J dropped 4; count of bases not matched to a gene: 0. This CDR3 region has 13 residues. Per the germline V gene, CDR1 is SGDLS and CDR2 is YYNGEE. DNA for the CDR3: TGTGCCAGCAGCGGACTAGCGGGAGAGACCCAGTACTTC. Translation: CASSGLAGETQYF.

The V call is TRBV7-2, the J call TRBJ2-7; 11 positions match TRBD2. The CDR3 length is 15 residues. Germline CDR1 is SGHTA and CDR2 is FQGNSA. J was trimmed by 5 bases and V by 1 base; bases with no gene match: 4. CDR3 sequence reads: CASSLGRSGRDEQYF. In DNA form, the CDR3 reads TGTGCCAGCAGCTTAGGCCGTAGCGGGAGGGACGAGCAGTACTTC. Complete variable domain (other parts from reference TRBV7-2 and TRBJ2-7): GAGVSQSPSNKVTEKGKDVELRCDPISGHTALYWYRQSLGQGLEFLIYFQGNSAPDKSGLPSDRFSAERTGGSVSTLTIQRTQQEDSAVYLCASSLGRSGRDEQYFGPGTRLTVT.

Turning to this clone: Germline and junction disagree at one end, which may indicate a read error. This chain uses TRBV4-1 with TRBJ2-1; 7 nucleotides line up with TRBD2. Germline V CDR1 and CDR2: MGHRA, YSYEKL. This CDR3 is built from 13 residues. Here the CDR3 reads CASSQGDERGKLF. CDR3 bases: TGCGCCAGCAGCCAAGGTGACGAGCGGGGTAAGCTCTTC.

The chain couples TRBV5-1 to TRBJ2-2; 9 bases fit TRBD1. Per the germline V gene, CDR1 is SGHRS and CDR2 is YFSETQ. The CDR3 loop spans 15 amino acids. V lost 5 bases, J lost 7 bases, and 9 bases stayed unmatched. The CDR3 DNA follows: TGCGCCAGCAGATACCTTACAGGGGGCCACGGGGAGCTGTTTTTT. It yields the protein CASRYLTGGHGELFF.

This chain links TRBV5-1 with TRBJ2-7, with D hard to call. Trimming stripped 0 bases from V and 3 bases from J, with 13 bases between. The CDR3 has 15 amino acids. Germline V lookup: CDR1 SGHRS, CDR2 YFSETQ. The CDR3 is CASSLDGQVVYEQYF. The DNA of the CDR3 is TGCGCCAGCAGCTTGGATGGGCAGGTCGTCTACGAGCAGTACTTC.

The chain links TRBV5-4 to TRBJ2-4, with 9 positions matching TRBD2. The germline V gene has CDR1 SGHNT and CDR2 YYREEE (reference sequence). The V and J ends lost 0 bases and 7 bases, in that order; junction bases with no gene match: 5. The CDR3 consists of 15 residues. The CDR3 protein is CASSLATSGQNIQYF. In nucleotides, the CDR3 is TGTGCCAGCAGCTTGGCTACTAGCGGGCAGAACATTCAGTACTTC. Using reference TRBV5-4 and TRBJ2-4 for the parts outside the CDR3, the full variable domain is ETGVTQSPTHLIKTRGQQVTLRCSSQSGHNTVSWYQQALGQGPQFIFQYYREEENGRGNFPPRFSGLQFPNYSSELNVNALELDDSALYLCASSLATSGQNIQYFGAGTRLSVL.

The chain employs TRBV5-1 and TRBJ1-1, with 10 positions matching TRBD1. Germline loops: CDR1 SGHRS, CDR2 YFSETQ. With V trimmed by 4 bases and J by 4 bases, 7 bases remained unmatched. The CDR3 extends over 15 amino acids. CDR3 amino acids: CASSPPGTGVTEAFF. CDR3 nucleotides: TGCGCCAGCAGCCCCCCCGGGACAGGGGTCACTGAAGCTTTCTTT.

The chain has TRBV5-1 and TRBJ1-1; D might be TRBD1 (6 bases). V gave up 1 base and J gave up 4 bases, with 11 bases separating them. The CDR3 consists of 14 residues. Germline assignment: CDR1 SGHRS and CDR2 YFSETQ. The DNA of the CDR3 is TGCGCCAGCAGCTTGAACAGGGCTGGCACTGAAGCTTTCTTT. Residues: CASSLNRAGTEAFF. Using reference TRBV5-1 and TRBJ1-1 for the parts outside the CDR3, the full variable domain is KAGVTQTPRYLIKTRGQQVTLSCSPISGHRSVSWYQQTPGQGLQFLFEYFSETQRNKGNFPGRFSGRQFSNSRSEMNVSTLELGDSALYLCASSLNRAGTEAFFGQGTRLTVV.